These 15 T cell receptor beta chains originate from one sample sequenced in a study of blood T cell repertoires in COVID-19 (dated by TCRdb to 2020 to 2022). Libraries were constructed by the immunoSEQ multiplex PCR assay. The source is immuneACCESS, and TCRdb retained only in-frame sequences with V and J called. Part of the clones is not carried over; for the studies checked, unresolved V genes explain less than half of this, and the remainder is unexplained. This sample gives over 100,000 clones in total; around 89% of them show up just once. Clones ranked in the top ten supply approximately 19% of the sample. Sequenced sample: peripheral blood. The receptors derive from a human donor with acute or convalescent COVID-19. The donor label of this sample is uncertain.

On this clone: The identical CDR3 is also encoded by other nucleotide sequences in the sample. V and J are TRBV7-9 and TRBJ1-1, with unresolved D. CDR3 length equals 13 residues. V lost 1 base to trimming and J lost 0 bases, with 3 bases between them. Germline V lookup: CDR1 SEHNR, CDR2 FQNEAQ (reference sequence). Here the CDR3 reads CASSLDMNTEAFF. The CDR3 region has the DNA TGTGCCAGCAGCTTAGACATGAACACTGAAGCTTTCTTT.

The rearrangement links TRBV28 to TRBJ1-2, with no clear D. The V gene's germline CDR1 is MDHEN and CDR2 SYDVKM. This CDR3 is built from 13 residues. V lost 2 bases and J 7 bases, leaving 11 bases between the germline ends. The CDR3 here is CASSLVYRGGYTF. DNA for the CDR3: TGTGCCAGCAGTTTAGTATATCGGGGTGGCTACACCTTC.

The table lists this clone with a count of one. The V call is TRBV9, the J call TRBJ2-5; 9 bases fit TRBD1. CDR1 and CDR2 (germline): SGDLS, YYNGEE. The trim removed 4 bases at V and 5 bases at J, leaving 6 bases unmatched. The CDR3 has 14 amino acids. The chain's CDR3 is CASSLGTGRETQYF. CDR3 nucleotides: TGTGCCAGCAGCCTCGGGACAGGGAGGGAGACCCAGTACTTC.

The V call is TRBV10-2, the J call TRBJ1-2, with a weak D call TRBD1 (6 bases). Germline CDR1 is WSHSY and CDR2 is SAAADI. V dropped 6 bases and J dropped 7 bases, with 12 bases sitting between them. The CDR3 spans 12 residues. The chain's CDR3 is CASRIDRTGYTF. CDR3 bases: TGCGCCAGCAGGATTGACAGGACTGGCTACACCTTC.

This chain uses TRBV28 with TRBJ2-7; 9 positions match TRBD1. Germline V gene data show CDR1 as MDHEN and CDR2 as SYDVKM. There are 14 residues in the CDR3. V trimming: 3 bases; J trimming: 2 bases; junction bases outside the gene matches: 2. The CDR3 spells CASSLGDRAYEQYF. Here the CDR3 DNA reads TGTGCCAGCAGTTTGGGGGACAGGGCCTACGAGCAGTACTTC.

This clone has more than one count but fewer than ten. The chain employs TRBV28 and TRBJ2-7; D gene ambiguous. The CDR3 is made up of 12 amino acids. The germline V gene has CDR1 MDHEN and CDR2 SYDVKM. The germline V and J ends were trimmed by 4 bases and 7 bases, with 11 bases remaining between them. The DNA for the CDR3 is TGTGCCAGCAGTTCCTACTCCGAAGAGCAGTACTTC. It translates to CASSSYSEEQYF.

The J gene is TRBJ1-5, the V gene TRBV12-5; D remains ambiguous. V was cut by 0 bases and J by 4 bases, with 10 bases left in between. In germline, CDR1 is LGHNT, CDR2 FRNRAP. This CDR3 contains 15 residues. In nucleotides, the CDR3 is TGTGCTAGTGGTTTGGTACGGGGAGGGAATCAGCCCCAGCATTTT. It specifies CASGLVRGGNQPQHF.

The V and J genes are TRBV9 and TRBJ1-2, with 11 bases that match TRBD1. Germline V gives CDR1 SGDLS, CDR2 YYNGEE. Losses at the gene ends were 3 bases for V and 4 bases for J; bases not matched to a gene: 5. The CDR3 contains 15 residues. The CDR3 is CASSAGTGGAYGYTF. The CDR3 bases are TGTGCCAGCAGCGCGGGGACAGGGGGTGCCTATGGCTACACCTTC.

This rearrangement joins TRBV18 to TRBJ1-1; D is perhaps TRBD1 (5 bases). The germline V gene encodes CDR1 KGHSH and CDR2 LQKENI. The CDR3 loop spans 15 amino acids. The germline V and J ends were trimmed by 1 base and 0 bases, with 9 bases remaining between them. The CDR3 loop is CASSPRGQLNTEAFF. The CDR3 region has the DNA TGTGCCAGCTCACCACGAGGACAATTGAACACTGAAGCTTTCTTT. Full variable domain (missing parts from reference TRBV18 and TRBJ1-1): NAGVMQNPRHLVRRRGQEARLRCSPMKGHSHVYWYRQLPEEGLKFMVYLQKENIIDESGMPKERFSAEFPKEGPSILRIQQVVRGDSAAYFCASSPRGQLNTEAFFGQGTRLTVV.

This clone was counted between two and nine times. The V call is TRBV29-1, the J call TRBJ1-5; D ambiguous. The germline CDR1 and CDR2 sequences are SQVTM and ANQGSEA. V was clipped by 7 bases and J by 4 bases, with 11 bases between them. The CDR3 sequence is 12 residues long. The CDR3, as DNA: TGCAGCGGAGGAAACGAGAATCAGCCCCAGCATTTT. Amino acid sequence: CSGGNENQPQHF.

The V gene is TRBV4-3, the J gene TRBJ1-4; the D gene is possibly TRBD1 (6 bases). Trimming removed 4 bases at V and 7 bases at J, with 22 bases between. This CDR3 is built from 17 residues. Looked up from germline, CDR1 is LGHNA and CDR2 is YSLEER. CDR3 loop: CASSRESIVGAAEKLFF. The CDR3 DNA sequence: TGCGCCAGCAGCCGGGAAAGTATAGTGGGGGCGGCTGAAAAACTGTTTTTT.

The chain uses TRBV2 and TRBJ2-1; a weak D match, TRBD2 (5 bases). CDR3 length: 12 residues. Germline V gene lookup returns CDR1 SNHLY and CDR2 FYNNEI. The V end lost 7 bases, the J end lost 10 bases, and 14 bases lay between the germline ends. CDR3 nucleotides: TGTGCCAGCACCCGGGCGGGCTGGGAGCAGTTCTTC. Its translation is CASTRAGWEQFF.

This clone was detected once. The chain uses TRBV6-5 and TRBJ1-2, with D possibly being TRBD1 (5 bases). This CDR3 region has 15 residues. The V end lost 5 bases, the J end lost 4 bases, and 17 bases lay between the germline ends. Germline CDR1 is MNHEY and CDR2 is SVGAGI. The CDR3 region is CASSPPPGSGYGYTF. As DNA, the CDR3 is TGTGCCAGCAGTCCCCCCCCAGGGTCTGGCTATGGCTACACCTTC.

V gene TRBV7-9 combines with J gene TRBJ2-3, with D perhaps TRBD2 (5 bases). Trimming pared 1 base from V and 1 base from J, leaving 12 bases between. The length of the CDR3 is 16 residues. The germline CDR1 and CDR2 sequences are SEHNR and FQNEAQ (reference sequence). DNA for the CDR3: TGTGCCAGCAGCTTAGGACTATTGGGAGGCACAGATACGCAGTATTTT. Encoded protein: CASSLGLLGGTDTQYF.

As for this clone: This CDR3 is also generated by other DNA sequences in the sample. V gene TRBV2 combines with J gene TRBJ1-2; D is uncertain. Germline V gene lookup returns CDR1 SNHLY and CDR2 FYNNEI. V gave up 4 bases and J gave up 8 bases, with 11 bases separating them. This CDR3 contains 12 residues. The CDR3 spells CASSVAGLGYTF. The CDR3 DNA reads as TGTGCCAGCAGTGTTGCAGGATTAGGCTACACCTTC.